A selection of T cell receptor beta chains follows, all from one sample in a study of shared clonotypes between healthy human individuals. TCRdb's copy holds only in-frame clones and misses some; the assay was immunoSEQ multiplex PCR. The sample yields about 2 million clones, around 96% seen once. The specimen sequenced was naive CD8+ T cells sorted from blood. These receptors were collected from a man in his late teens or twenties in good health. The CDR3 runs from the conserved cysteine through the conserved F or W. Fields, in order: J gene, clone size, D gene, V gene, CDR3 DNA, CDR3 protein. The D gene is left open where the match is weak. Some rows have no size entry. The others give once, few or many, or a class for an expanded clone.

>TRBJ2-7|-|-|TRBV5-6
TGTGCCAGCAGCTTGGGGGCCGGGGAGCAGTACTTC
CASSLGAGEQYF
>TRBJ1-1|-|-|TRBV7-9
TGTGCCAGCCTTAGCTTAAGCGGAATCTTAAGGGACACTGAAGCTTTCTTT
CASLSLSGILRDTEAFF
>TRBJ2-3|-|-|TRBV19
TGTGCCAGTAGTATTTTTGGTCCGGAAACAGATACGCAGTATTTT
CASSIFGPETDTQYF
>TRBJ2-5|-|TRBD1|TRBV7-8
TGTGCTTCAAGGGGACAGATGCAAGAGACCCAGTACTTC
CASRGQMQETQYF
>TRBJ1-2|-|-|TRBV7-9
TGTGCCAGCAGCCCGGACTCATCCTGGGGGAACTATGGCTACACCTTC
CASSPDSSWGNYGYTF
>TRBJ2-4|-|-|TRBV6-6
TGTGCCAGCAGTTACGCCGCGGCCGAAGCCAAAAACATTCAGTACTTC
CASSYAAAEAKNIQYF
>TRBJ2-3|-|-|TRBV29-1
TGCAGCGCCCAGACGGATTCGCAGTATTTT
CSAQTDSQYF
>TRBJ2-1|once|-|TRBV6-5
TGTGCCAGCAGCTATTCAGCGAGCAATGAGCAGTTCTTC
CASSYSASNEQFF
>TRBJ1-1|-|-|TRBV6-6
TGTGCCAGCAGTTACGGGGTGTCCTACACTGAAGCTTTCTTT
CASSYGVSYTEAFF
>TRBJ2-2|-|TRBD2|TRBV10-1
TGCGCCAGCCGGGGGGCCGGGGAGCTGTTTTTT
CASRGAGELFF
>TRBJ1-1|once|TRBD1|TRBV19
TGTGCCAGTAGTATCGGACAGGGGGGCCCTGAAGCTTTCTTT
CASSIGQGGPEAFF
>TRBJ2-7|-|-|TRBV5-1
TGCGCCAGCAGCTTGCGGGACGGAGGATTTTACGAGCAGTACTTC
CASSLRDGGFYEQYF
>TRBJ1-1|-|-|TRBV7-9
TGTGCCAGCAGCTTAGTCGGGGGGATTCCTGAAGCTTTCTTT
CASSLVGGIPEAFF
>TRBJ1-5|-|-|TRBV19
TGTGCCAGTAGCGGGGGGCATTTCGGCAATCAGCCCCAGCATTTT
CASSGGHFGNQPQHF
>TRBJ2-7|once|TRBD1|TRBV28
TGTGCCAGCAGTTCGGTCCCTCCGGGACAGGGCTTCTACGAGCAGTACTTC
CASSSVPPGQGFYEQYF
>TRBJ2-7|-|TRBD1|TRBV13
TGTGCCAGCAGCTTAGGTATGGCAGGGGGCGACTACCTGTACGAGCAGTACTTC
CASSLGMAGGDYLYEQYF
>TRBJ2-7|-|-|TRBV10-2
TGCGCCAGCAGTAACGGGCTATACGAGCAGTACTTC
CASSNGLYEQYF
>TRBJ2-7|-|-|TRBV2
TGTGCCAGCAGTGAATTTTGGGGTTCGTGGGAGCAGTACTTC
CASSEFWGSWEQYF
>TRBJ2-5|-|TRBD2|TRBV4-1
TGCGCCAGCAGCTACCGGGGCGGGGGACCGCAAGAGACCCAGTACTTC
CASSYRGGGPQETQYF
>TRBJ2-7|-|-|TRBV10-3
TGTGCCACCGCCGGGAGACAGGGCAATAACTACGAGCAGTACTTC
CATAGRQGNNYEQYF
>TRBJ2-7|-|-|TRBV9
TGTGCCAGCAGCGTAGGGCAGGGAACTTACGAGCAGTACTTC
CASSVGQGTYEQYF
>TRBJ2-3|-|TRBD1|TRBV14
TGTGCCAGCACCCCAGGGGGAACTAGCACAGATACGCAGTATTTT
CASTPGGTSTDTQYF
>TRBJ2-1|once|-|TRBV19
TGTGCCAGTAGTATCTCGGGGTTCTCCTACAATGAGCAGTTCTTC
CASSISGFSYNEQFF
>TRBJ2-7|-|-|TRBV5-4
TGTGCCAGCAGCGATTCAACCTGGGGCGAGCAGTACTTC
CASSDSTWGEQYF
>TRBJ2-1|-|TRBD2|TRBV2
TGTGCCAGCAGTTTTACTAGCGGGGCTTACAATGAGCAGTTCTTC
CASSFTSGAYNEQFF
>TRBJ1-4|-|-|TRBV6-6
TGTGCCAGCTCAGGGAACGATGAAAAACTGTTTTTT
CASSGNDEKLFF
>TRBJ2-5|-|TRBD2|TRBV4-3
TGCGCCAGCAGCCAAGTTGCTAGCGGGAGGGTGGAGACCCAGTACTTC
CASSQVASGRVETQYF
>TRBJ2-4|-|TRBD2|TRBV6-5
TGTGCCAGCAGTTATGGACTAGCGGGCGAAAACATTCAGTACTTC
CASSYGLAGENIQYF
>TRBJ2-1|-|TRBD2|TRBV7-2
TGTGCCAGCGCTAGGGGACTAGCGGGGTATTCCTACAATGAGCAGTTCTTC
CASARGLAGYSYNEQFF
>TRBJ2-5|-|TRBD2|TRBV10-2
TGCGCCAGCAGAACTCATTTTGAGACTAGCGAGAAAGAGACCCAGTACTTC
CASRTHFETSEKETQYF
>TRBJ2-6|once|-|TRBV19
TGTGCCAGTAGTTCACTTGGGGCCAACGTCCTGACTTTC
CASSSLGANVLTF
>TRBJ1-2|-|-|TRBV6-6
TGTGCCAGCAGTTACACGGAGCACCCTACCCCCTATGGCTACACCTTC
CASSYTEHPTPYGYTF
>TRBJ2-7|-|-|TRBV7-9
TGTGCCAGCAGCGGGGGACTCAAGGGGGTCTACGAGCAGTACTTC
CASSGGLKGVYEQYF
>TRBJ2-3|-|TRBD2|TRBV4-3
TGCGCCAGCAGCCAAGATTGGGAGGGAGAGGCAGATACGCAGTATTTT
CASSQDWEGEADTQYF
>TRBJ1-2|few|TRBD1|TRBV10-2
TGCGCCAGCAGTGAGTCGTCCGACAGGGTCTATGGCTACACCTTC
CASSESSDRVYGYTF
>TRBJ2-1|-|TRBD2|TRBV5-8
TGTGCCAGCTTGCTAGCGGGAGCGATCCCCGAGCAGTTCTTC
CASLLAGAIPEQFF
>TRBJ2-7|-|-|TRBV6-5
TGTGCCAGCAGTTACTCGGTTATAGCTGTAAGGGACGAGCAGTACTTC
CASSYSVIAVRDEQYF
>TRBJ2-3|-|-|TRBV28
TGTGCCAGCAGTCCCCCGGGGGGCGGCGTGGATACGCAGTATTTT
CASSPPGGGVDTQYF
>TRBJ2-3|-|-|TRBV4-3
TGCGCCAGCAGCCCGGGACTGACGGATACGCAGTATTTT
CASSPGLTDTQYF
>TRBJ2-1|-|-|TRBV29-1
TGCAGCGTTCGGGTCAATGAGCAGTTCTTC
CSVRVNEQFF
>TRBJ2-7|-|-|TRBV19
TGTGCCAGTAGTCATACAGGGTACGAGCAGTACTTC
CASSHTGYEQYF
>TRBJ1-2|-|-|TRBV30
TGTGCCTGGAGTGTAGGGCCGGCACTTAACTATGGCTACACCTTC
CAWSVGPALNYGYTF
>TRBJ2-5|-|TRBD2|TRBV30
TGTGCCTGGAGTGGTTTTTCGGGACTAGCGGGGGAAGAGACCCAGTACTTC
CAWSGFSGLAGEETQYF
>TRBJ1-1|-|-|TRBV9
TGTGCCAGCAGCGTAGTGGTTACGAACACTGAAGCTTTCTTT
CASSVVVTNTEAFF
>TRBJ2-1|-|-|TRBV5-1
TGCGCCAGCAGCCCTAGGTGGGGGGCCGACAATGAGCAGTTCTTC
CASSPRWGADNEQFF
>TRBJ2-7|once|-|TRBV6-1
TGTGCCAGCAAGGGGCGAAGCTCCTACGAGCAGTACTTC
CASKGRSSYEQYF
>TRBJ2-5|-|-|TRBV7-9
TGTGCCAGCAGACAAACCGGGGTCCAAGAGACCCAGTACTTC
CASRQTGVQETQYF
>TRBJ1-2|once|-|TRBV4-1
TGCGCCAGCAGCCACGTCGACAGTTACTATGGCTACACCTTC
CASSHVDSYYGYTF
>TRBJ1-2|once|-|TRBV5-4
TGTGCCAGCAGCGGACAAGCTGGCGGCTACACCTTC
CASSGQAGGYTF
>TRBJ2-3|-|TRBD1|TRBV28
TGTGCCAGCAGTGCGCCGGGACAGGGGGATAGCACAGATACGCAGTATTTT
CASSAPGQGDSTDTQYF
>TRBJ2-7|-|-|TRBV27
TGTGCCAGCAGTCCGACCCTCCCCCCAGGGACAAACGAGCAGTACTTC
CASSPTLPPGTNEQYF
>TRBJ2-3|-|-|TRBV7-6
TGTGCCAGCAGCCCGGAGGCTACAGATACGCAGTATTTT
CASSPEATDTQYF
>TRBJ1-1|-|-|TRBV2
TGTGCCAGCAGGAAGACAGGCGAGGACACTGAAGCTTTCTTT
CASRKTGEDTEAFF
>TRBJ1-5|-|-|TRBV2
TGTGCCAGCAGTGGGGTAGACCGAGCAAATCAGCCCCAGCATTTT
CASSGVDRANQPQHF
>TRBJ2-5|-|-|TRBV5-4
TGTGCCAGCAGCTGGATTGGAGGCAGGGGAGAGACCCAGTACTTC
CASSWIGGRGETQYF
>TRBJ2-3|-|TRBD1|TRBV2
TGTGCCAGCAGTGAAGAGAAAACAGGGGGCGCAGGCACAGATACGCAGTATTTT
CASSEEKTGGAGTDTQYF
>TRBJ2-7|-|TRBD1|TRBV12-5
TGTGCTAGTGGTTTGGTGACAGGGGTTGCCTACGAGCAGTACTTC
CASGLVTGVAYEQYF
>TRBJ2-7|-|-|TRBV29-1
TGCAGCGCCGAACTAGCCGGGAAGTACGAGCAGTACTTC
CSAELAGKYEQYF
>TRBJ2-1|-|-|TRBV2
TGTGCCAGCAGTGAAGCTAAGGAGGGGAATGAGCAGTTCTTC
CASSEAKEGNEQFF